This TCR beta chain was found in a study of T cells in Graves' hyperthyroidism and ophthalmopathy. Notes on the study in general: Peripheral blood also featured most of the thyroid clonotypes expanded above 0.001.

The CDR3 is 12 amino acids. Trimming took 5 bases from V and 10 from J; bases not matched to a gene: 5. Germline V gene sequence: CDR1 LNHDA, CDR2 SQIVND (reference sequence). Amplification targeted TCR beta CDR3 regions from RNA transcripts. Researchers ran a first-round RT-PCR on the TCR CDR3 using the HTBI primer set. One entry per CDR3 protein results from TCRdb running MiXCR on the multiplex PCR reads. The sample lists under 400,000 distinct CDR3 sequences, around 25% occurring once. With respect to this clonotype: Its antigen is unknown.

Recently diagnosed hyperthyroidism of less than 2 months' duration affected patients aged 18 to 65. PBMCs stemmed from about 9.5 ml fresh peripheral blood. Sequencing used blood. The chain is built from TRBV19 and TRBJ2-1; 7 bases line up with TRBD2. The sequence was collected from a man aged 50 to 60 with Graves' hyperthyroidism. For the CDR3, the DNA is TGTGCCAGTAGTTTGGGACTAAGGGAGCAGTTCTTC. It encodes CASSLGLREQFF.